The rows below give T cell receptor beta chains drawn from one sample of a study of T cells in Graves' hyperthyroidism and ophthalmopathy. A single record per CDR3 protein comes from TCRdb applying MiXCR to the multiplex PCR reads. The table lists roughly 500,000 distinct CDR3 sequences, over 11% of them singletons. Material for sequencing was blood. These receptor sequences come from a woman under 40 with Graves' hyperthyroidism that later progressed to Graves' ophthalmopathy. Each CDR3 is given with its conserved first and last residue. A D gene is named only where the DNA matches it firmly. Expanded clones are given a class, and other clones once, few, many or no size at all.

clone_size | j_call | d_call | v_call | cdr3_nt | cdr3_aa
many | TRBJ1-5 | . | TRBV6-1 | TGTGCCAGCAGCCCCAGGGGACGGACTTCCAATCAGCCCCAGCATTTT | CASSPRGRTSNQPQHF
many | TRBJ2-1 | . | TRBV7-8 | TGTGCCAGCAGCTTAGTTCTCGGGGGTGAGCAGTTCTTC | CASSLVLGGEQFF
many | TRBJ1-1 | TRBD1 | TRBV10-3 | TGTGCCATCAGTACAGGTCGGGACAGGGTTTGGGGCACTGAAGCTTTCTTT | CAISTGRDRVWGTEAFF
. | TRBJ2-7 | TRBD2 | TRBV20-1 | TGCAGTGTCACCAGGTGGGGACTAGCGGGAGGGTTGTCTAACTACGAGCAGTACTTC | CSVTRWGLAGGLSNYEQYF
few | TRBJ1-4 | . | TRBV27 | TGTGCCAGCAAAGTTAATGAAAAACTGTTTTTT | CASKVNEKLFF
many | TRBJ2-3 | . | TRBV12-3/TRBV12-4 | TGTGCCAGCAGTTTAGGACTCGATAGCACAGATACGCAGTATTTT | CASSLGLDSTDTQYF
. | TRBJ2-1 | TRBD2 | TRBV6-2/TRBV6-3 | TGTGCCAGCAGTTACTATTCACCGGGACTAGCGGGAGATTTCAATGAGCAGTTCTTC | CASSYYSPGLAGDFNEQFF
many | TRBJ2-1 | TRBD2 | TRBV25-1 | TGTGCCAGCAGAAAGGAGCTAGCGGGAGCTCGGGGCAATGAGCAGTTCTTC | CASRKELAGARGNEQFF
many | TRBJ2-1 | . | TRBV5-1 | TGCGCCAGCAGCTTGTTCCATTCAGGCAATGAGCAGTTCTTC | CASSLFHSGNEQFF
many | TRBJ1-6 | TRBD1 | TRBV27 | TGTGCCAGCAATCGACAGGGTCCAGGAAGTTCACCCCTCCACTTT | CASNRQGPGSSPLHF